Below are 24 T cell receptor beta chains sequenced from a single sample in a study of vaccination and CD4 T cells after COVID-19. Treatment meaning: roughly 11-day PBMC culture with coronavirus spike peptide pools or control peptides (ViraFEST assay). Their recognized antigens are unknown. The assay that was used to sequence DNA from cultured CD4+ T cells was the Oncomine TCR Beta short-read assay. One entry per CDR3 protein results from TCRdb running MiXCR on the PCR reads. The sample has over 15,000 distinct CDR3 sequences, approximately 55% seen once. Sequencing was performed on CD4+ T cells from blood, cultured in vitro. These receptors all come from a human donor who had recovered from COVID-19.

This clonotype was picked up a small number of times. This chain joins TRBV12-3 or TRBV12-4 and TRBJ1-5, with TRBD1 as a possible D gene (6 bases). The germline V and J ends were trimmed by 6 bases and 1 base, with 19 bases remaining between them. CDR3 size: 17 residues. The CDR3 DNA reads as TGTGCCAGCAGCCCCCTGGGGGGCCTGATAAGCAATCAGCCCCAGCATTTT. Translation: CASSPLGGLISNQPQHF.

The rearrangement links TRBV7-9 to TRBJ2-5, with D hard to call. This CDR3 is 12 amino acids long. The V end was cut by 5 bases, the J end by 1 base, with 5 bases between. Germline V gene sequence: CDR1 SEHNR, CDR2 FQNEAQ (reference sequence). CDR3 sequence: CASSPFQETQYF. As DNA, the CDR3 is TGTGCCAGCAGCCCGTTCCAAGAGACCCAGTACTTC.

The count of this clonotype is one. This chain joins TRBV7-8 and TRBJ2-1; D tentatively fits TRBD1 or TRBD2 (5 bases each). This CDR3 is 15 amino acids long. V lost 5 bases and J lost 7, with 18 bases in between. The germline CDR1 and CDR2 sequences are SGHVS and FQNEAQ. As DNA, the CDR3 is TGTGCCAGCAGCCTCAGCGGTTCTAGGGGTAATGAGCAGTTCTTC. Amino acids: CASSLSGSRGNEQFF.

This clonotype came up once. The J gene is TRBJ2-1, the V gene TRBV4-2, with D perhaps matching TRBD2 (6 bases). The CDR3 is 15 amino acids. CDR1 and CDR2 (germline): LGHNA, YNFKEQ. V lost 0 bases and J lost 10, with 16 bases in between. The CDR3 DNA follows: TGTGCCAGCAGCCAAGATCGTAGTAGCGGAGCCGAGCAGTTCTTC. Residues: CASSQDRSSGAEQFF.

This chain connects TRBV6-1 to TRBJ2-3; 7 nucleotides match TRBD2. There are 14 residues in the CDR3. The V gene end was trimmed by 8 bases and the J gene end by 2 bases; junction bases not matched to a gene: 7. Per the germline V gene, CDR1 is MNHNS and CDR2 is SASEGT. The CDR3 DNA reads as TGTGCCAGCGGGGGGGGACTCCTCACAGATACGCAGTATTTT. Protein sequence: CASGGGLLTDTQYF.

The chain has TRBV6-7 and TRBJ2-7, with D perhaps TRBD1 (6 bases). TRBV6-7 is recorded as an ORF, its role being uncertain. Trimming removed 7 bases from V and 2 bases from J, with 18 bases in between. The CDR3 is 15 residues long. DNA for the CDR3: TGTGCCAGCATTTCCGAATGGACAGATACCTACGAGCAGTACTTC. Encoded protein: CASISEWTDTYEQYF.

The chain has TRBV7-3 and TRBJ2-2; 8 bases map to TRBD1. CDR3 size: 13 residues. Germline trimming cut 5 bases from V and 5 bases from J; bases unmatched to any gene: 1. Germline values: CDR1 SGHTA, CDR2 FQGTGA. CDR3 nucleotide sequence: TGTGCCAGCAGCAGGACAGGGACCGGGGAGCTGTTTTTT. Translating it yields CASSRTGTGELFF.

The CDR3 protein is CASRGHGSPLADTQYF. The CDR3 DNA is TGTGCCAGCAGGGGCCATGGGTCTCCACTCGCAGATACGCAGTATTTT. V gene TRBV2 combines with J gene TRBJ2-3, with D unclear. The germline V gene encodes CDR1 SNHLY and CDR2 FYNNEI. The CDR3 length is 16 residues. Between the trimmed V and J ends, which lost 6 bases and 4 bases, there was a span of 20 bases.

CDR3 DNA sequence: TGTGCCAGCAGCACGGATTTCAGGGACACCGGGGAGCTGTTTTTT. This translates into CASSTDFRDTGELFF. The chain couples TRBV6-1 to TRBJ2-2; D perhaps matches TRBD1 (5 bases). V shed 6 bases and J shed 3 bases, with 14 bases lying between them. In germline, CDR1 is MNHNS, CDR2 SASEGT. This CDR3 spans 15 amino acids.

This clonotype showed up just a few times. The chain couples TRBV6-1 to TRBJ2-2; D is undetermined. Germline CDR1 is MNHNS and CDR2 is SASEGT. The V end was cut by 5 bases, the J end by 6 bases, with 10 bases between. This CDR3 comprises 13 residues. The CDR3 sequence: CASSRVLAGELFF. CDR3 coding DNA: TGTGCCAGCAGTCGTGTACTGGCCGGGGAGCTGTTTTTT.

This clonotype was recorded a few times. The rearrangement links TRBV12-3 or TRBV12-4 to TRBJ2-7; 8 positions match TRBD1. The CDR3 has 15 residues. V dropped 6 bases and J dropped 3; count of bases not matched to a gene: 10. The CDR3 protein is CASRSTGGEIYEQYF. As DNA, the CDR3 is TGTGCCAGCAGATCTACAGGGGGTGAAATCTACGAGCAGTACTTC.

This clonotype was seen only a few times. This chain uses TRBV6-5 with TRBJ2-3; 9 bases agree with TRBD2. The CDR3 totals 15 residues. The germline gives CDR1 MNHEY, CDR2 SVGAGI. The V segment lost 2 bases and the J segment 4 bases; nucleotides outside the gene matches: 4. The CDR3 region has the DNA TGTGCCAGCAGTTACGGGGGACTAGCTTCAGATACGCAGTATTTT. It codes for CASSYGGLASDTQYF.

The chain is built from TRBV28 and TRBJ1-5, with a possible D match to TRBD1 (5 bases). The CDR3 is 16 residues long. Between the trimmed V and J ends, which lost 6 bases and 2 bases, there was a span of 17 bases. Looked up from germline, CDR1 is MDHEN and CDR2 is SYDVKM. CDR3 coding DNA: TGTGCCAGCAGCCAAGTCCCGGGGGTCGGCAATCAGCCCCAGCATTTT. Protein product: CASSQVPGVGNQPQHF.

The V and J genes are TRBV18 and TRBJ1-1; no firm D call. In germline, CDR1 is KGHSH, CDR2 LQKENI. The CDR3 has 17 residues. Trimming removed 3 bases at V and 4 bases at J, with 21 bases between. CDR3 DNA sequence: TGTGCCAGCTCACCGCGGACTGTAGTGGTGGCGTTCACTGAAGCTTTCTTT. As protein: CASSPRTVVVAFTEAFF.

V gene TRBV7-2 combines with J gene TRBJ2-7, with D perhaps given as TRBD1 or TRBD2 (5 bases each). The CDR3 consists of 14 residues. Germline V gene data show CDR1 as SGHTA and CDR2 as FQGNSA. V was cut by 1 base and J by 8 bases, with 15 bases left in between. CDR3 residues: CASSLEPRGRQQYF. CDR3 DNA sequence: TGTGCCAGCAGCTTAGAACCCCGGGGCAGGCAGCAGTACTTC.

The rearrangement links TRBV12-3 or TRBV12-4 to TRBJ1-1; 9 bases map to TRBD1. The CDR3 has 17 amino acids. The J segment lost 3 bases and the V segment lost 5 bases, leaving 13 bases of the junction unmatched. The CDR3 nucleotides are TGTGCCAGCAGTCGCAACAGGGGGCTTAGAAGGGACACTGAAGCTTTCTTT. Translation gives CASSRNRGLRRDTEAFF.

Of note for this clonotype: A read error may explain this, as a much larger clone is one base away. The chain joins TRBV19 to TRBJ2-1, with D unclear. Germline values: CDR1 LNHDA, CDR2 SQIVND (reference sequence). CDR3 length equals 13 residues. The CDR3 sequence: CASSIQAHNERFF. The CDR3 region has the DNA TGTGCCAGTAGTATACAGGCCCACAATGAGCGGTTCTTC.

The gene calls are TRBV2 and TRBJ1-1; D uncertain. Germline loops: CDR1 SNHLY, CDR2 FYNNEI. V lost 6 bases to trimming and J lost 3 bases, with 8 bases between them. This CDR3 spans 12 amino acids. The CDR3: CASSSVYTEAFF. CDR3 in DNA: TGTGCCAGCAGCTCAGTGTACACTGAAGCTTTCTTT.

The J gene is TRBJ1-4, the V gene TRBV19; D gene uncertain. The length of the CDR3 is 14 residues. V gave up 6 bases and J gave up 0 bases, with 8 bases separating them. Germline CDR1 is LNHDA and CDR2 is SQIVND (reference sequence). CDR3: CASRPRATNEKLFF. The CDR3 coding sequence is TGTGCCAGTAGGCCAAGAGCAACTAATGAAAAACTGTTTTTT.

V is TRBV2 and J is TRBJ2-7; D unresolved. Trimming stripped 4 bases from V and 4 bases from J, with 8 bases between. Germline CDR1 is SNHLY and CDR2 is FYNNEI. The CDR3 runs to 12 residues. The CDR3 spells CASSADLYEQYF. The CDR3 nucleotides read TGTGCCAGCAGTGCTGATCTATACGAGCAGTACTTC.

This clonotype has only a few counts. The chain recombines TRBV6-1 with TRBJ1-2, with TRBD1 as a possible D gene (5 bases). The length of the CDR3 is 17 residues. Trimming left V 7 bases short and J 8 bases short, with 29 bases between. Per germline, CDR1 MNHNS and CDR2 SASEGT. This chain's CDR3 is CASTLGGLLAGVKGYTF. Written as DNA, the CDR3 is TGTGCCAGCACCCTTGGGGGACTCCTAGCTGGGGTGAAGGGCTACACCTTC.

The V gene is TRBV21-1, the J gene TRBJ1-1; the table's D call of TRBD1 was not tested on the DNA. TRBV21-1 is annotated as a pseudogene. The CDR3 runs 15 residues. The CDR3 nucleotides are TGTGCCAGCAGCAAAGAAAACAGGATGATTACTGAAGCTTTCTTT. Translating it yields CASSKENRMITEAFF.

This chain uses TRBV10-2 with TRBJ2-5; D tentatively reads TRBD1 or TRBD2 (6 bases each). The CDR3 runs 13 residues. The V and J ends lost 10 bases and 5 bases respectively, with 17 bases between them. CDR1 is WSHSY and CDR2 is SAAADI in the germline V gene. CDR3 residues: CATGVTSPETQYF. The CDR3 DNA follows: TGCGCCACAGGGGTTACTAGCCCGGAGACCCAGTACTTC.

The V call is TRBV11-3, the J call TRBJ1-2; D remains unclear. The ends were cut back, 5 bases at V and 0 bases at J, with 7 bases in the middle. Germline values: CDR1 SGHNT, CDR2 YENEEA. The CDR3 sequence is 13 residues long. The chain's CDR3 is CASSRGANYGYTF. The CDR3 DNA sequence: TGTGCCAGCAGCCGAGGAGCTAACTATGGCTACACCTTC.